What follows is one T cell receptor (beta chain) and its context. These data are taken from a study of blood T cell repertoires in COVID-19. Study-level background: Sites across the United States, Italy and Spain contributed samples from acute and convalescent COVID-19.

Profiling relied on immunoSEQ multiplex PCR, and the TCRdb table lists in-frame clones only, not all of them. The repertoire consists of under 250,000 clones, with roughly nine tenths occurring once and the leading ten covering about 0.8%. CDR1 and CDR2 from the germline V gene are SGHTA and FQGNSA. V shed 4 bases, J shed 4 bases, and the junction held 13 bases outside the gene matches. The CDR3 totals 17 residues. Material for sequencing was peripheral blood. This TCR came from a man aged 55 to 70 with COVID-19, enrolled during active disease. J is TRBJ2-3 and V is TRBV7-2; 8 bases match TRBD1. The DNA for the CDR3 is TGTGCCAGCAGCTACCGTGGGGCAGGGGGCGACGCAGATACGCAGTATTTT. It is translated as CASSYRGAGGDADTQYF.